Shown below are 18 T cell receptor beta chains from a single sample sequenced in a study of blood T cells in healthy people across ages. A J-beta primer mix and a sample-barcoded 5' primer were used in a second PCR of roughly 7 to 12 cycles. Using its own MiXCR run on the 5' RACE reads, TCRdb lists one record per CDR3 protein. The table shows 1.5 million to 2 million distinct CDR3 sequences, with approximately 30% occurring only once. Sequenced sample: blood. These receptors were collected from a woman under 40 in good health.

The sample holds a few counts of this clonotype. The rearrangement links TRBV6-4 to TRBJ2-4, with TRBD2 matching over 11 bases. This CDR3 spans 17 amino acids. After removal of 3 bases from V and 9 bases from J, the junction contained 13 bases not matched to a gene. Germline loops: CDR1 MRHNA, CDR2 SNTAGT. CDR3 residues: CASSEYVSRLAGSIQYF. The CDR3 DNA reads TGTGCCAGCAGTGAGTATGTATCGAGACTAGCGGGGAGCATTCAGTACTTC.

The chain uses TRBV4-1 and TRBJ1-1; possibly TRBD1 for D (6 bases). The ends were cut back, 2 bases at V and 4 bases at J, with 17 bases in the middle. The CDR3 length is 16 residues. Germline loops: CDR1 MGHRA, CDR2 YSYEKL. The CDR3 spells CASSQTQTGRLTEAFF. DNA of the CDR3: TGCGCCAGCAGCCAAACTCAGACAGGACGACTCACTGAAGCTTTCTTT.

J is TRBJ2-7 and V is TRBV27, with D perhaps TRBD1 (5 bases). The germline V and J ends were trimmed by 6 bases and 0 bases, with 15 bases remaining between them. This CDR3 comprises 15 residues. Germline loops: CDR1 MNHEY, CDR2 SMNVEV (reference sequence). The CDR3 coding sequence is TGTGCCAGCAGCCCAACCCACACAGGCTCCTACGAGCAGTACTTC. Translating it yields CASSPTHTGSYEQYF.

In DNA, the CDR3 is TGTGCCAGCAGCGCCTTGACAGGGCTTTCAAGCACTGAAGCTTTCTTT. Translation gives CASSALTGLSSTEAFF. The chain combines TRBV9 with TRBJ1-1; 7 bases align to TRBD1. The CDR3 consists of 16 residues. After removal of 3 bases from V and 4 bases from J, the junction contained 12 bases not matched to a gene. Germline CDR1 reads SGDLS; CDR2 reads YYNGEE.

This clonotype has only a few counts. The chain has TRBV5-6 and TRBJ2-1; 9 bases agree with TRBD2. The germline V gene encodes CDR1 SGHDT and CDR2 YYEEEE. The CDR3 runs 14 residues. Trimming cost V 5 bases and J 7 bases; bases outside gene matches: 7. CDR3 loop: CASRRAGGLNEQFF. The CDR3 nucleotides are TGTGCCAGCAGGCGAGCGGGAGGATTGAATGAGCAGTTCTTC.

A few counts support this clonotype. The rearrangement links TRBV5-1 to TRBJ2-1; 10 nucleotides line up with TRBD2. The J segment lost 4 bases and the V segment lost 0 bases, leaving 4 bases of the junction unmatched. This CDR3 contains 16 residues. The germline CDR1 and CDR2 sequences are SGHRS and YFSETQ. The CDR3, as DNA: TGCGCCAGCAGCTTGGACGTACTAGCGGGATACAATGAGCAGTTCTTC. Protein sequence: CASSLDVLAGYNEQFF. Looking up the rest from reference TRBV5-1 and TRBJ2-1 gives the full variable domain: KAGVTQTPRYLIKTRGQQVTLSCSPISGHRSVSWYQQTPGQGLQFLFEYFSETQRNKGNFPGRFSGRQFSNSRSEMNVSTLELGDSALYLCASSLDVLAGYNEQFFGPGTRLTVL.

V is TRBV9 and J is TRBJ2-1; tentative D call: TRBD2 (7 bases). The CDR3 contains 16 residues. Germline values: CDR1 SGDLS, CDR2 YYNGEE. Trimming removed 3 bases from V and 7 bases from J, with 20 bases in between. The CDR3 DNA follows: TGTGCCAGCAGCGCCGGGGGGCGGGAGCCGAGGAATGAGCAGTTCTTC. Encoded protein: CASSAGGREPRNEQFF.

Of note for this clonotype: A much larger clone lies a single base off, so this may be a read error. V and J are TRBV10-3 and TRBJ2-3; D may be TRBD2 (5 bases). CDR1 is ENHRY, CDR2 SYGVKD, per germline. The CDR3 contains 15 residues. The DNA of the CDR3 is TGTACCATCAGTGAGCGGAGCAGTAGCACAGATACGCAGTATTTT. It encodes CTISERSSSTDTQYF.

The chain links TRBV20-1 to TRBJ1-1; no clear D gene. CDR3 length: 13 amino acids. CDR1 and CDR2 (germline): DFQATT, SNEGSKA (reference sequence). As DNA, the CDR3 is TGCAGCGTCGGAGGGCACATGAACACTGAAGCTTTCTTT. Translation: CSVGGHMNTEAFF.

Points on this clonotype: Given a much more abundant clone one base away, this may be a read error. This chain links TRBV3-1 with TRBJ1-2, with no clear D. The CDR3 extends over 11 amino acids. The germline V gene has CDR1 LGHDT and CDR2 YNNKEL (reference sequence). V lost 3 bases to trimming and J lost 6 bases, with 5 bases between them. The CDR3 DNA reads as TGTGCCAGCAGCCATTGGGATGGCTACACCTTC. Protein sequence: CASSHWDGYTF.

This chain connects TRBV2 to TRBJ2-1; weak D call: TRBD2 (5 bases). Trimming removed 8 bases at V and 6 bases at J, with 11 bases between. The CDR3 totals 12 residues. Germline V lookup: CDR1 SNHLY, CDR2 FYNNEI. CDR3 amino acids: CASELARNEQFF. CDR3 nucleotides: TGTGCCAGCGAGTTAGCGCGCAATGAGCAGTTCTTC.

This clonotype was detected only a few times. The CDR3 here is CASSLGLTSGVSTDTQYF. In DNA form, the CDR3 reads TGTGCCAGCAGCTTAGGTCTGACTAGCGGGGTCAGCACAGATACGCAGTATTTT. J is TRBJ2-3 and V is TRBV7-2; 11 bases map to TRBD2. Germline loops: CDR1 SGHTA, CDR2 FQGNSA. Trimming took 1 base from V and 0 from J; bases not matched to a gene: 6. The CDR3 has 18 residues.

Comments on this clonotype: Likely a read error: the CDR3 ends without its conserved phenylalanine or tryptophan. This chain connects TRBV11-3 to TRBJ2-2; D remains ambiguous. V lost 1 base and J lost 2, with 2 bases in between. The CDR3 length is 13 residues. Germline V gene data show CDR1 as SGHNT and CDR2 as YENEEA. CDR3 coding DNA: TGTGCCAGCAGCTTAGTAAACACCGGGGAGCTGTTTGTT. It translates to CASSLVNTGELFV.

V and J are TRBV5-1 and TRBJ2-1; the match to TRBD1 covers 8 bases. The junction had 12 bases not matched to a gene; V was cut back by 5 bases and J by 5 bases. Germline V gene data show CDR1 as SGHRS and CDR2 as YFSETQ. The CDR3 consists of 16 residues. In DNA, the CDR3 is TGCGCCAGCAGATGGGCAGGGGGCTTGGGAAACAATGAGCAGTTCTTC. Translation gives CASRWAGGLGNNEQFF.

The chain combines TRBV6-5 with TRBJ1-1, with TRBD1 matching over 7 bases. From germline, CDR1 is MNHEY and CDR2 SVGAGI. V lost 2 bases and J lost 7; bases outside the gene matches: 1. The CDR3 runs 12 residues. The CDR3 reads CASSYRDSEAFF. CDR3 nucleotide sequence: TGTGCCAGCAGTTACCGGGACAGTGAAGCTTTCTTT.

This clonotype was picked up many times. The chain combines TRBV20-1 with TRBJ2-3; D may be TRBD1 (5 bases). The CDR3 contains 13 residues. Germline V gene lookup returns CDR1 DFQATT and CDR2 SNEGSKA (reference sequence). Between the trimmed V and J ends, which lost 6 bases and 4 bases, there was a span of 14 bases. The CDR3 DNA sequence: TGCAGTGCGCATAAAGGGGTCTCAGATACGCAGTATTTT. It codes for CSAHKGVSDTQYF.

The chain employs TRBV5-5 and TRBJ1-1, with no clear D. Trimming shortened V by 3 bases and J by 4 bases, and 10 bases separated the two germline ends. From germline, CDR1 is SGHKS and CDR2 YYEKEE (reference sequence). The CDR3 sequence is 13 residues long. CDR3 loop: CASSSDPATEAFF. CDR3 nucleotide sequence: TGTGCCAGCAGCTCCGATCCTGCCACTGAAGCTTTCTTT.

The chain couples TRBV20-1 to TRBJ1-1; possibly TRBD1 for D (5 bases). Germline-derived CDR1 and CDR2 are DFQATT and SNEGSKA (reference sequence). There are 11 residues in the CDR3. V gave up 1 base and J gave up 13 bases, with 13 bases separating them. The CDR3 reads CSARVGTVDFF. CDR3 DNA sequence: TGCAGTGCTAGAGTGGGGACGGTAGATTTCTTT.